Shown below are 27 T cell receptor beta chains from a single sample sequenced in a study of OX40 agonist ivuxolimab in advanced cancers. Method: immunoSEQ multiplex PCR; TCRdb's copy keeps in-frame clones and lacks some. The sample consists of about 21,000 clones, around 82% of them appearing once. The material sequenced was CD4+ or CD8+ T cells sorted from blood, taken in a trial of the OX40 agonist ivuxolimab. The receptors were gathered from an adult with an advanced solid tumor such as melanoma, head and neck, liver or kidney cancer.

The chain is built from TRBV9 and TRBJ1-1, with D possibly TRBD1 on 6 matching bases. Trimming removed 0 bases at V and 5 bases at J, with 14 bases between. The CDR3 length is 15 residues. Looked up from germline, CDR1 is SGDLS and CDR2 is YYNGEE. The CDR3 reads CASSVATGAVTEAFF. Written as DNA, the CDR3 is TGTGCCAGCAGCGTAGCGACAGGCGCAGTGACTGAAGCTTTCTTT. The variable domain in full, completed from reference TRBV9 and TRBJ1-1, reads DSGVTQTPKHLITATGQRVTLRCSPRSGDLSVYWYQQSLDQGLQFLIQYYNGEERAKGNILERFSAQQFPDLHSELNLSSLELGDSALYFCASSVATGAVTEAFFGQGTRLTVV.

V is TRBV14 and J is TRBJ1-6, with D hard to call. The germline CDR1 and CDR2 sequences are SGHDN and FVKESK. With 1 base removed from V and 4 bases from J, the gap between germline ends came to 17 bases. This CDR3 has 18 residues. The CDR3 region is CASSQARDLWGYNSPLHF. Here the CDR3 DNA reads TGTGCCAGCAGCCAAGCCCGGGATCTCTGGGGATATAATTCACCCCTCCACTTT.

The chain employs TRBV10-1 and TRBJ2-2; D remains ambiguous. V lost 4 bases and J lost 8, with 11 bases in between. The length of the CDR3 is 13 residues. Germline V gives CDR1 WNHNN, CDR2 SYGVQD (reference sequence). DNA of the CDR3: TGCGCCAGCAGTGTAAAGGCTTCAGGGGAGCTGTTTTTT. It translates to CASSVKASGELFF.

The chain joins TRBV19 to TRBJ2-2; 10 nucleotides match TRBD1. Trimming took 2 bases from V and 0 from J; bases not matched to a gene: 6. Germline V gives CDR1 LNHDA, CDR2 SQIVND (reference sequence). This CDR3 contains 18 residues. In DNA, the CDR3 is TGTGCCAGTAGTATACTACCGGGACAGGGGCCGAACACCGGGGAGCTGTTTTTT. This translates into CASSILPGQGPNTGELFF. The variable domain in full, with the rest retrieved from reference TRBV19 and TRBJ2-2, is DGGITQSPKYLFRKEGQNVTLSCEQNLNHDAMYWYRQDPGQGLRLIYYSQIVNDFQKGDIAEGYSVSREKKESFPLTVTSAQKNPTAFYLCASSILPGQGPNTGELFFGEGSRLTVL.

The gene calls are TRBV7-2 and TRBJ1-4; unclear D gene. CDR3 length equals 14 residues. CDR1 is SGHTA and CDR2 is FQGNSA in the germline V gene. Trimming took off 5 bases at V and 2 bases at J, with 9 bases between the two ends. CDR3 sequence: CASSLAGTNEKLFF. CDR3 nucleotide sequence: TGTGCCAGCAGCCTGGCGGGGACTAATGAAAAACTGTTTTTT. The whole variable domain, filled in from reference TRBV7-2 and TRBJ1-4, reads GAGVSQSPSNKVTEKGKDVELRCDPISGHTALYWYRQSLGQGLEFLIYFQGNSAPDKSGLPSDRFSAERTGGSVSTLTIQRTQQEDSAVYLCASSLAGTNEKLFFGSGTQLSVL.

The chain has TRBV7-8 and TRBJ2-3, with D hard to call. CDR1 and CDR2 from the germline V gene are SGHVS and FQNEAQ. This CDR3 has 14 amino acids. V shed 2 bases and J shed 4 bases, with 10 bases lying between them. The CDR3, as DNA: TGTGCCAGCAGCTTAACGGATAAGGCAGATACGCAGTATTTT. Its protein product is CASSLTDKADTQYF. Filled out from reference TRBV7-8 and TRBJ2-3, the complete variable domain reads GAGVSQSPRYKVAKRGQDVALRCDPISGHVSLFWYQQALGQGPEFLTYFQNEAQLDKSGLPSDRFFAERPEGSVSTLKIQRTQQEDSAVYLCASSLTDKADTQYFGPGTRLTVL.

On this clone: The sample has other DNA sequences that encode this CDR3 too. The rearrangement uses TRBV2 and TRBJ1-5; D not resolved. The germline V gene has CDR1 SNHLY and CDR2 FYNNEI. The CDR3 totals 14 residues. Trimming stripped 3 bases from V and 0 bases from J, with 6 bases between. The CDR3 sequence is CASSDIYSNQPQHF. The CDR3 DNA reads TGTGCCAGCAGTGATATATATAGCAATCAGCCCCAGCATTTT. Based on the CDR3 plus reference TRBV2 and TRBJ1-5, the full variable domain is EPEVTQTPSHQVTQMGQEVILRCVPISNHLYFYWYRQILGQKVEFLVSFYNNEISEKSEIFDDQFSVERPDGSNFTLKIRSTKLEDSAMYFCASSDIYSNQPQHFGDGTRLSIL.

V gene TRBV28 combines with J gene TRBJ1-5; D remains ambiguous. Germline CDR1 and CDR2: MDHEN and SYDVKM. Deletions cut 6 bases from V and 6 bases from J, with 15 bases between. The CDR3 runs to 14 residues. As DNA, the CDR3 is TGTGCCAGCAGCTCATCCAAGGGAGGTCAGCCCCAGCATTTT. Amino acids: CASSSSKGGQPQHF. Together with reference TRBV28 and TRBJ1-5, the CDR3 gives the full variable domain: DVKVTQSSRYLVKRTGEKVFLECVQDMDHENMFWYRQDPGLGLRLIYFSYDVKMKEKGDIPEGYSVSREKKERFSLILESASTNQTSMYLCASSSSKGGQPQHFGDGTRLSIL.

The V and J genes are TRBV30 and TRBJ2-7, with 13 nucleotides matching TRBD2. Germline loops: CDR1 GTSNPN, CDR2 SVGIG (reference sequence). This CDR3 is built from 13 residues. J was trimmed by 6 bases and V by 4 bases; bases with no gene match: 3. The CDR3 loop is CAWNRLAGGEQYF. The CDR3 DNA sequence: TGTGCCTGGAACAGACTAGCGGGAGGCGAGCAGTACTTC.

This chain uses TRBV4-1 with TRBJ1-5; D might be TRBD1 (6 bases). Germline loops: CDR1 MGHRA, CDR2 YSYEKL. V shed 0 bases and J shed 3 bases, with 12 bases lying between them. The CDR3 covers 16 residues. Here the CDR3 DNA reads TGCGCCAGCAGCCAAGAACCGACAGGCCTCAATCAGCCCCAGCATTTT. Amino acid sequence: CASSQEPTGLNQPQHF.

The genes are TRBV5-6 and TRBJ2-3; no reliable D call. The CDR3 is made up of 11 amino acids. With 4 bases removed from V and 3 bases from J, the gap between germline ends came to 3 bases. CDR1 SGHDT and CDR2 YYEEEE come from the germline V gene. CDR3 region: CASSQTDTQYF. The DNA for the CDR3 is TGTGCCAGCAGCCAGACAGATACGCAGTATTTT.

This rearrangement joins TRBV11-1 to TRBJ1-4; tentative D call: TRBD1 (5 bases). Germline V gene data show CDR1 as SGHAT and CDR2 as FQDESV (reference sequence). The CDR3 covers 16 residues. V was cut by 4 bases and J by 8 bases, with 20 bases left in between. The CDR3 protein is CASSCRSKQGREKLFF. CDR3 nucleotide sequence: TGTGCCAGCAGCTGCCGGAGCAAGCAGGGAAGGGAAAAACTGTTTTTT. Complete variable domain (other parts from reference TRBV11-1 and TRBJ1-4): EAEVAQSPRYKITEKSQAVAFWCDPISGHATLYWYRQILGQGPELLVQFQDESVVDDSQLPKDRFSAERLKGVDSTLKIQPAELGDSAMYLCASSCRSKQGREKLFFGSGTQLSVL.

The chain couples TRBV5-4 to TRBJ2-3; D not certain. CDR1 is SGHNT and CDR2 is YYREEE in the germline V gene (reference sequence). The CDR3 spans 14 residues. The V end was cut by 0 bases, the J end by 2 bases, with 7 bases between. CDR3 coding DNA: TGTGCCAGCAGCTTGGGTCTAATCACAGATACGCAGTATTTT. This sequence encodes CASSLGLITDTQYF.

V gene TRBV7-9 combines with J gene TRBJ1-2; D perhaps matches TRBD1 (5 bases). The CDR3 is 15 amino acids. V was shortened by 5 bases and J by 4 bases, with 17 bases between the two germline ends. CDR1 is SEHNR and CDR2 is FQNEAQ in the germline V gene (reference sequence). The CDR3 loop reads CASSAEGLGTYGYTF. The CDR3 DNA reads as TGTGCCAGCAGCGCCGAGGGACTTGGGACCTATGGCTACACCTTC.

CDR3 amino acids: CASSVREGGLETQYF. DNA for the CDR3: TGTGCCAGCAGCGTAAGGGAGGGAGGGCTTGAGACCCAGTACTTC. The J gene is TRBJ2-5, the V gene TRBV9; TRBD2 matches at 7 bases. The V gene end was trimmed by 1 base and the J gene end by 5 bases; junction bases not matched to a gene: 8. The CDR3 loop spans 15 amino acids. The V gene's germline CDR1 is SGDLS and CDR2 YYNGEE.

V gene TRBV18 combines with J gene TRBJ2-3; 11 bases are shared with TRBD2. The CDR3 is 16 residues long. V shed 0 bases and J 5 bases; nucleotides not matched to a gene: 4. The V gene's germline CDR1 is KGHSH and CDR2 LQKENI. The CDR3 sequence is CASSPPALAGVDTQYF. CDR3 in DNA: TGTGCCAGCTCACCACCCGCACTAGCGGGAGTAGATACGCAGTATTTT.

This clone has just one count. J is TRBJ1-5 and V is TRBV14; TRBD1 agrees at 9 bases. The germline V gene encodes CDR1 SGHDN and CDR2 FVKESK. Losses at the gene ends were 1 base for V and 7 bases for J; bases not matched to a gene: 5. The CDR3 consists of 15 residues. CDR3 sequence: CASSQGTGVGQPQHF. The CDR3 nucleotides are TGTGCCAGCAGCCAAGGGACAGGGGTTGGGCAGCCCCAGCATTTT.

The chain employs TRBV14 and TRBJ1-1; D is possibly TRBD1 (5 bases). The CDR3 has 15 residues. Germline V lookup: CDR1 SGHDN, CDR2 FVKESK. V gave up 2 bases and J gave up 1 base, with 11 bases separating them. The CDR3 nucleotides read TGTGCCAGCAGCCAACCGGGACTTCAGAACACTGAAGCTTTCTTT. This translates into CASSQPGLQNTEAFF.

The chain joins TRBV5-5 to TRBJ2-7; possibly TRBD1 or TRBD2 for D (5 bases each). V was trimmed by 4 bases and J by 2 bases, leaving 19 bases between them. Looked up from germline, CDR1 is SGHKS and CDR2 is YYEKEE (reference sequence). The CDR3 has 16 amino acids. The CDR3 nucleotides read TGTGCCAGCAGCACCCAGGGAGAGGCAGTAACCTACGAGCAGTACTTC. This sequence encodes CASSTQGEAVTYEQYF.

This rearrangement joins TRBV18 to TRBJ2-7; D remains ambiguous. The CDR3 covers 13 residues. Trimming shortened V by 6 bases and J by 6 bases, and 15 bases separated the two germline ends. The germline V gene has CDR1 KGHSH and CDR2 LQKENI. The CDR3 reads CASSLDDSREQYF. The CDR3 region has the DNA TGTGCCAGCTCGCTTGATGACTCTCGCGAGCAGTACTTC.

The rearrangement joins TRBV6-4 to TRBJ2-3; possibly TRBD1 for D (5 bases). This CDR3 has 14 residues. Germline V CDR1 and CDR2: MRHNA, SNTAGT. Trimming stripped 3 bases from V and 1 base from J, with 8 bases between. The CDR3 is CASSEGVGTDTQYF. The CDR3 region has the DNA TGTGCCAGCAGTGAAGGGGTGGGCACAGATACGCAGTATTTT.

The CDR3 reads CASSVNRDSGSPLIDEQFF. The CDR3 DNA is TGCGCCAGCAGTGTCAACCGGGATAGCGGGAGCCCCCTAATCGATGAGCAGTTCTTC. The rearrangement joins TRBV10-1 to TRBJ2-1, with 9 positions matching TRBD2. The CDR3 is made up of 19 amino acids. Trimming removed 4 bases from V and 8 bases from J; junction bases left unmatched: 21. In germline, CDR1 is WNHNN, CDR2 SYGVQD (reference sequence).

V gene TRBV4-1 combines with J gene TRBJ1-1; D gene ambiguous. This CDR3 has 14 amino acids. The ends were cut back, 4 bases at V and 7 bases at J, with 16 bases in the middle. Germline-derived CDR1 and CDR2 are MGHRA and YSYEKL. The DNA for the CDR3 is TGCGCCAGCAGCCTCCTGACCGTCTCGAGTGAAGCTTTCTTT. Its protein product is CASSLLTVSSEAFF.

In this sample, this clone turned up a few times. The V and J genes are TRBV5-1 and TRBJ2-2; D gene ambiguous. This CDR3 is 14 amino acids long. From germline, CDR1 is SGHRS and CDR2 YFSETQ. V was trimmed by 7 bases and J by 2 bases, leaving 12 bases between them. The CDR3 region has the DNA TGCGCCAGCGGGGTGACTCGTAACACCGGGGAGCTGTTTTTT. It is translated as CASGVTRNTGELFF.

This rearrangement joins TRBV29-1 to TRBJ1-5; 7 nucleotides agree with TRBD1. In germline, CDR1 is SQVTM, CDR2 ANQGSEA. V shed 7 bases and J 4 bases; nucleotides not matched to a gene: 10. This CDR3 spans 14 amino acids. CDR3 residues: CSAPQGWDNQPQHF. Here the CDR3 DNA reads TGCAGCGCCCCACAGGGGTGGGATAATCAGCCCCAGCATTTT.

In DNA form, the CDR3 reads TGCGCCAGCAGCATCCGGACAGGGGTCGGAGAGACCCAGTACTTC. Encoded protein: CASSIRTGVGETQYF. The chain links TRBV5-1 to TRBJ2-5; 9 bases agree with TRBD1. The germline V gene has CDR1 SGHRS and CDR2 YFSETQ. V lost 4 bases and J lost 4; bases outside the gene matches: 8. CDR3 size: 15 residues. Complete variable domain (other parts from reference TRBV5-1 and TRBJ2-5): KAGVTQTPRYLIKTRGQQVTLSCSPISGHRSVSWYQQTPGQGLQFLFEYFSETQRNKGNFPGRFSGRQFSNSRSEMNVSTLELGDSALYLCASSIRTGVGETQYFGPGTRLLVL.

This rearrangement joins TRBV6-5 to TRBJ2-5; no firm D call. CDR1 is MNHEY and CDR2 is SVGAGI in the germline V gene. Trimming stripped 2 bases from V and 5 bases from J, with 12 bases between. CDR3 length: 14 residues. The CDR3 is CASSYNMRRETQYF. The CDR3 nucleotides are TGTGCCAGCAGTTACAACATGCGTAGGGAGACCCAGTACTTC.